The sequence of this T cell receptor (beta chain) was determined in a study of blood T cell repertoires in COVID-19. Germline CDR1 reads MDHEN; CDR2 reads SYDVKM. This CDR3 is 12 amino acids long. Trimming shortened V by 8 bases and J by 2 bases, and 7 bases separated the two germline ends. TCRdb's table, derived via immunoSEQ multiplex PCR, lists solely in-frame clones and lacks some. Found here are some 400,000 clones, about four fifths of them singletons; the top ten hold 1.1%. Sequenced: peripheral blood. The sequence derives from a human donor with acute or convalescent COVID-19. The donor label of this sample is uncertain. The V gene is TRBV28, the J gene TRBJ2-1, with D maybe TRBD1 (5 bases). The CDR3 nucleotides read TGTGCCAGCGAGGACACCTACAATGAGCAGTTCTTC. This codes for CASEDTYNEQFF.